Included here is one T cell receptor (beta chain) sequence, with context. Its antigen remains unidentified. Documented time point: baseline, week 1 (first vaccination visit). Treatment specified: pre-vaccination baseline after standard-of-care therapy. V was cut by 6 bases and J by 2 bases, with 17 bases left in between. This CDR3 is 15 amino acids long. The germline V gene encodes CDR1 SNHLY and CDR2 FYNNEI. The data stem from a study of a mutant IDH1 vaccine in newly diagnosed glioma. Study-wide context: Males made up about 60% and females roughly 40% of treated patients, whose mean age was around 40 years. Previous treatment comprised radiotherapy, temozolomide, or both, mostly both.

Overall study results and limits: Of the patients, around 93% had vaccine-induced immune responses.

Libraries were prepared by immunoSEQ multiplex PCR; TCRdb keeps only in-frame clonotypes and omits some of them. The table includes 59,000 or so clones, around 92% detected once. The material was PBMCs, obtained from a glioma patient treated with radiotherapy, temozolomide or both. The receptor comes from a man aged 50 to 59 with glioma. This rearrangement joins TRBV2 to TRBJ2-7, with D possibly TRBD1 on 5 matching bases. The CDR3 DNA is TGTGCCAGCAGCGATTCAGGGATTCGGGCCTACGAGCAGTACTTC. As protein: CASSDSGIRAYEQYF.